This T cell receptor beta chain was profiled in a study of T-cell reconstitution after alpha-beta-depleted transplantation in children. Study-level findings and limits: Newly produced T cells mostly accounted for T-cell counts and diversity one year post-transplant. Some patients' high day-60 TCRbeta diversity was attributed to recipient cells surviving conditioning. After transplant, at about two months, alpha-beta T cells were reportedly derived from several hundred expanded graft clones.

The authors prepared the TCRbeta library with unique molecular identifiers. TCRdb reprocessed the PCR reads with MiXCR, giving one entry per CDR3 protein. The table shows 490,000 or so distinct CDR3 sequences, with approximately 10% occurring only once. Concerning this clonotype itself: The antigen is undetermined.

CDR3 length equals 14 residues. Germline-derived CDR1 and CDR2 are SGHAT and FQNNGV. V was pared by 3 bases and J by 5 bases, with 10 bases between. The chain links TRBV11-2 to TRBJ2-2; tentative D call: TRBD2 (6 bases). The clonotype comes from a child aged 2 to 9 with inherited bone marrow failure, due to receive a stem cell transplant. Sequences were derived from PBMCs, sampled before TCRalphabeta/CD19-depleted stem cell transplant. The CDR3 loop reads CASSLLARTGELFF. The CDR3 DNA reads TGTGCCAGCAGCTTGCTAGCGAGAACCGGGGAGCTGTTTTTT.